This is a list of T cell receptor beta chains from one sample in a study of blood T cell repertoires in COVID-19. TCRdb's copy holds only in-frame clones and misses some; the assay was immunoSEQ multiplex PCR. Of over 200,000 clones detected, roughly four fifths appear once; the ten largest clones hold about 12%. Material for sequencing was peripheral blood. These receptors originate from a woman in her thirties or forties with acute or convalescent COVID-19. Each CDR3 is given with its conserved first and last residue. The order of the fields is D gene, V gene, clone size, J gene, CDR3 DNA, CDR3 protein. The D gene is left open where the match is weak. Clone size is not always given. Where it is, it says once, few, many or a class for expanded clones.

TRBD1	TRBV20-1	NA	TRBJ1-5	TGCAGTGCTAGTCGGACAGGGAGGGGGAGCAATCAGCCCCAGCATTTT	CSASRTGRGSNQPQHF
NA	TRBV10-3	NA	TRBJ2-7	TGTGCCATCAGTGTTCTAGCGTCCTCCTACGAGCAGTACTTC	CAISVLASSYEQYF
TRBD1	TRBV6-5	NA	TRBJ2-1	TGTGCCAGCAGTAAAAGGACAGGGCGCGATGAGCAGTTCTTC	CASSKRTGRDEQFF
NA	TRBV30	NA	TRBJ2-5	TGTGCCTGGAGTGTACGGAGGGTCTACCAAGAGACCCAGTACTTC	CAWSVRRVYQETQYF
NA	TRBV9	NA	TRBJ2-1	TGTGCCAGCAGTGTGACAACTTACTACAATGAGCAGTTCTTC	CASSVTTYYNEQFF
NA	TRBV10-3	NA	TRBJ1-5	TGTGCCATCAGTGAGAATCCAGCTAGAAGCAATCAGCCCCAGCATTTT	CAISENPARSNQPQHF
TRBD1	TRBV7-3	NA	TRBJ2-2	TGTGCCAGCAGACCCGGGGACAGACTCACCGGGGAGCTGTTTTTT	CASRPGDRLTGELFF
NA	TRBV5-1	NA	TRBJ2-1	TGCGCCAGCAGCTTGACCGGGGGCTCCTACAATGAGCAGTTCTTC	CASSLTGGSYNEQFF
TRBD1	TRBV24-1	NA	TRBJ1-5	TGTGCCACCAGTGACCTTACAGGGGGTCAGCCCCAGCATTTT	CATSDLTGGQPQHF
TRBD1	TRBV18	once	TRBJ2-3	TGTGCCAGCTCACAGGGAGTTGGGACAGGGGGCACAGATACGCAGTATTTT	CASSQGVGTGGTDTQYF
TRBD2	TRBV6-5	NA	TRBJ2-3	TGTGCCAGCAGTTCGACTAGCGGTGCGGCAGATACGCAGTATTTT	CASSSTSGAADTQYF
TRBD1	TRBV5-5	NA	TRBJ2-4	TGTGCCAGCAGCTTGACAGGGGGAAACATTCAGTACTTC	CASSLTGGNIQYF
NA	TRBV13	few	TRBJ2-1	TGTGCCAGCAGCTTAGTGGGCGCCCACTACAATGAGCAGTTCTTC	CASSLVGAHYNEQFF
NA	TRBV25-1	few	TRBJ2-7	TGTGCCAGCAGTGACAGTCACTACGAGCAGTACTTC	CASSDSHYEQYF
NA	TRBV23-1	NA	TRBJ1-3	TGCGCCAGCAGTCAATCGATGGGACATTCTGGAAACACCATATATTTT	CASSQSMGHSGNTIYF
NA	TRBV9	NA	TRBJ2-1	TGTGCCAGCAGCCCCCGTTACAATGAGCAGTTCTTC	CASSPRYNEQFF
NA	TRBV7-9	NA	TRBJ2-6	TGTGCCAGCAGAGGAGGGGGCAGCAACTCTGGGGCCAACGTCCTGACTTTC	CASRGGGSNSGANVLTF
NA	TRBV10-3	NA	TRBJ2-7	TGTGCCATCAGTGGTGGGGCCTTATACGAGCAGTACTTC	CAISGGALYEQYF
TRBD2	TRBV3-1/TRBV3-2	NA	TRBJ2-2	TGTGCCAGCAGCCAAGGGCTAGCGGGAGGGCACCCCGGGGAGCTGTTTTTT	CASSQGLAGGHPGELFF
NA	TRBV9	NA	TRBJ1-1	TGTGCCAGCAGCGTACTCCCTTTAACTGAAGCTTTCTTT	CASSVLPLTEAFF
TRBD1	TRBV7-2	once	TRBJ1-2	TGTGCCAGCAGCCAGACAGGGGGCGCAAACTATGGCTACACCTTC	CASSQTGGANYGYTF
NA	TRBV5-6	NA	TRBJ2-2	TGTGCCAGCAGCTTGGTCCCCGGCGGGGAGCTGTTTTTT	CASSLVPGGELFF
TRBD1	TRBV7-2	NA	TRBJ1-2	TGTGCCAGCAGCTTAGTAGCGGGACAGCCTTATGGCTACACCTTC	CASSLVAGQPYGYTF
TRBD2	TRBV15	NA	TRBJ2-5	TGTGCCACCAGCAGAGAAGGAGTAGCGGGAGTGGAGACCCAGTACTTC	CATSREGVAGVETQYF
NA	TRBV30	NA	TRBJ1-2	TGTGCCTGGAGTGTCAGGGGTGGTGGCTACACCTTC	CAWSVRGGGYTF
TRBD1	TRBV5-1	NA	TRBJ2-3	TGCGCCAGCTCTACCCCCAGGGGGCGAGCAGATACGCAGTATTTT	CASSTPRGRADTQYF
NA	TRBV30	few	TRBJ1-4	TGTGCCTGGAGTGTCGGGGGGAACAATGAAAAACTGTTTTTT	CAWSVGGNNEKLFF
NA	TRBV12-3/TRBV12-4	NA	TRBJ2-1	TGTGCCAGCAGCCTTGGGGGGTGGGATGAGCAGTTCTTC	CASSLGGWDEQFF
NA	TRBV27	few	TRBJ1-2	TGTGCCAGCAGTACTAACCCACAGGGAAGTGGCTACACCTTC	CASSTNPQGSGYTF
NA	TRBV6-2/TRBV6-3	NA	TRBJ1-2	TGTGCCAGCAGTTACCCGGGCTACACCTTC	CASSYPGYTF
TRBD1	TRBV5-5	NA	TRBJ2-2	TGTGCCAGCAGCTTGGATCTGGGACAGGGGGCGAGCACCGGGGAGCTGTTTTTT	CASSLDLGQGASTGELFF
NA	TRBV19	NA	TRBJ1-5	TGTGCCAGTAGGACAGAGGCTTTTGAGCCCCAGCATTTT	CASRTEAFEPQHF
NA	TRBV7-2	NA	TRBJ2-1	TGTGCCAGCAGCCCCCCTTCCCCTGAGCAGTTCTTC	CASSPPSPEQFF
TRBD1	TRBV30	NA	TRBJ2-5	TGTGCCTGGACTGGGGCCCTTTCGGGACAGAGGACCCAGTACTTC	CAWTGALSGQRTQYF
TRBD1	TRBV15	once	TRBJ2-4	TGTGCCACCAGCCGTCGGGACAGAAAAAACATTCAGTACTTC	CATSRRDRKNIQYF
NA	TRBV4-3	many	TRBJ1-4	TGCGCCAGCAGCCGAGGGACTTCGGCTAATGAAAAACTGTTTTTT	CASSRGTSANEKLFF
NA	TRBV7-7	few	TRBJ2-7	TGTGCCAGCAGCCGGGAACCGGGACTGAACTACGAGCAGTACTTC	CASSREPGLNYEQYF
NA	TRBV13	NA	TRBJ2-1	TGTGCCAGCAGCTTCGGGGTACATGAGCAGTTCTTC	CASSFGVHEQFF
TRBD1	TRBV6-4	NA	TRBJ2-2	TGTGCCAGCAGTAGGGGGCTGAACACCGGGGAGCTGTTTTTT	CASSRGLNTGELFF
TRBD1	TRBV3-1/TRBV3-2	NA	TRBJ1-1	TGTGCCAGCAGCCTACAGGGGGCCGGAGCTTTCTTT	CASSLQGAGAFF
NA	TRBV2	NA	TRBJ1-2	TGTGCCAGCAGTAGGGACAACGGGGCGGGTGGCTACACCTTC	CASSRDNGAGGYTF
TRBD2	TRBV5-4	NA	TRBJ2-7	TGTGCCAGCAGCGCCGGACTAGCCGCCTACGAGCAGTACTTC	CASSAGLAAYEQYF
NA	TRBV29-1	NA	TRBJ2-3	TGCAGCGTTGCGAGGGCAGCAGATACGCAGTATTTT	CSVARAADTQYF
NA	TRBV7-9	NA	TRBJ2-6	TGTGCCAGCAGTAGCCCTGGGGCCAACGTCCTGACTTTC	CASSSPGANVLTF
TRBD1	TRBV27	NA	TRBJ2-7	TGTGCCAGCAGGGACAGGTTATTATCCTACGAGCAGTACTTC	CASRDRLLSYEQYF
TRBD1	TRBV6-1	NA	TRBJ1-5	TGTGCCAGCAGTGAAAATAAGGGGGCGCTGGGCAATCAGCCCCAGCATTTT	CASSENKGALGNQPQHF
NA	TRBV5-4	NA	TRBJ2-6	TGTGCCAGCAGCGAGAGGGCGGCGGGGGCCAACGTCCTGACTTTC	CASSERAAGANVLTF
TRBD1	TRBV7-3	NA	TRBJ1-1	TGTGCCAGCAGCTTAGAACAGGGGGCTACTGAAGCTTTCTTT	CASSLEQGATEAFF
NA	TRBV24-1	NA	TRBJ2-4	TGTGCCACCAGTGACCCCGGGACAAAGAACATTCAGTACTTC	CATSDPGTKNIQYF
TRBD1	TRBV7-2	NA	TRBJ2-2	TGTGCCAGCAGCTCGAGGGACAGCCGGGCCGGGGAGCTGTTTTTT	CASSSRDSRAGELFF
NA	TRBV9	NA	TRBJ2-3	TGTGCCAGCAACTACGCTTCTAAAGAGGATACGCAGTATTTT	CASNYASKEDTQYF
TRBD2	TRBV11-3	NA	TRBJ2-1	TGTGCCAGCAGCCCTAGCGGGGGGTTCAATGAGCAGTTCTTC	CASSPSGGFNEQFF
NA	TRBV13	once	TRBJ2-1	TGTGCCAGCAGCTCCGAGGGGACTCCGGAGCAGTTCTTC	CASSSEGTPEQFF
TRBD2	TRBV6-6	NA	TRBJ2-7	TGTGCCAGCAGTTACGCCCGGGAGGGCCACGAGCAGTACTTC	CASSYAREGHEQYF
TRBD1	TRBV30	NA	TRBJ2-2	TGTGCCTGGAGTGTCAGGACAGGGGGCAACGGGGAGCTGTTTTTT	CAWSVRTGGNGELFF
TRBD1	TRBV2	once	TRBJ1-1	TGTGCCAGCAGCCCCAGGGACAGCCTGAACACTGAAGCTTTCTTT	CASSPRDSLNTEAFF
TRBD1	TRBV10-3	NA	TRBJ2-2	TGTGCCATCAGTGTAGACAGGGACACCGGGGAGCTGTTTTTT	CAISVDRDTGELFF